This T cell receptor (beta chain) was obtained from a study of cytomegalovirus exposure and HLA in healthy donors. V lost 4 bases, J lost 4 bases, and 5 bases stayed unmatched. From germline, CDR1 is SGDLS and CDR2 YYNGEE. CDR3 length: 14 amino acids. The PCR had 60 Vbeta and 13 Jbeta primers. Data came from immunoSEQ multiplex PCR; TCRdb stores just in-frame clones and leaves some out. The data show 110,000 to 150,000 clones, around 80% seen once. Sequenced sample: PBMCs. The V gene is TRBV9, the J gene TRBJ2-1; 7 nucleotides agree with TRBD2. This clonotype originated in a middle-aged woman in good health and CMV-seropositive. The CDR3 sequence: CASSRGGNYNEQFF. CDR3 bases: TGTGCCAGCAGCCGGGGAGGGAATTACAATGAGCAGTTCTTC. Together with reference TRBV9 and TRBJ2-1, the CDR3 gives the full variable domain: DSGVTQTPKHLITATGQRVTLRCSPRSGDLSVYWYQQSLDQGLQFLIQYYNGEERAKGNILERFSAQQFPDLHSELNLSSLELGDSALYFCASSRGGNYNEQFFGPGTRLTVL.